The 20 T cell receptor beta chains presented below share a single source sample, sequenced in a study of blood T cell repertoires in COVID-19. Measured with immunoSEQ multiplex PCR; TCRdb has only the in-frame clones, and not every one. The sample holds some 330,000 clones, about nine tenths seen once. The specimen was PBMCs or T cells enriched from blood (not recorded which). The receptors here all came from a man aged 25-45 years who had recovered from COVID-19.

The chain employs TRBV3-1 (or the pseudogene TRBV3-2) and TRBJ1-4; D is undetermined. The CDR3 has 13 residues. Germline loops: CDR1 LGHDT, CDR2 YNNKEL (reference sequence). V was trimmed by 4 bases and J by 7 bases, leaving 10 bases between them. The CDR3, as DNA: TGTGCCAGCAGCCTCGTCCGGGGTGAAAAACTGTTTTTT. Its translation: CASSLVRGEKLFF.

This clone was counted once. The V call is TRBV5-1, the J call TRBJ1-2, with unresolved D. Looked up from germline, CDR1 is SGHRS and CDR2 is YFSETQ. The CDR3 is 14 amino acids. V was trimmed by 0 bases and J by 3 bases, leaving 9 bases between them. CDR3 DNA sequence: TGCGCCAGCAGCTTGGATGTGGGCGACTATGGCTACACCTTC. It translates to CASSLDVGDYGYTF.

The V and J genes are TRBV18 and TRBJ2-7; TRBD2 matches 9 bases. The CDR3 is 15 residues long. Trimming took 1 base from V and 5 from J; bases not matched to a gene: 6. Germline-derived CDR1 and CDR2 are KGHSH and LQKENI. In DNA, the CDR3 is TGTGCCAGCTCACCACTGTGGCGGGAGGGCAACGAGCAGTACTTC. It codes for CASSPLWREGNEQYF.

The chain recombines TRBV11-2 with TRBJ2-1; 12 positions match TRBD2. The junction had 9 bases not matched to a gene; V was cut back by 4 bases and J by 8 bases. This CDR3 spans 16 amino acids. Germline CDR1 is SGHAT and CDR2 is FQNNGV. DNA for the CDR3: TGTGCCAGCAGCTCCTCGACTAGCGGGGGTTTCTATGAGCAGTTCTTC. Its protein is CASSSSTSGGFYEQFF.

CDR3 DNA sequence: TGCGCCAGCAGCCCGAGGCAGGGCCAAAGCACTGAAGCTTTCTTT. It specifies CASSPRQGQSTEAFF. The V call is TRBV5-1, the J call TRBJ1-1, with D possibly TRBD1 on 5 matching bases. From germline, CDR1 is SGHRS and CDR2 YFSETQ. Trimming removed 4 bases from V and 4 bases from J, with 17 bases in between. This CDR3 is built from 15 residues.

This chain uses TRBV9 with TRBJ1-3; tentatively, D is TRBD1 (5 bases). This CDR3 is 14 amino acids long. The V end lost 4 bases, the J end lost 4 bases, and 12 bases lay between the germline ends. Germline CDR1 reads SGDLS; CDR2 reads YYNGEE. The CDR3 DNA follows: TGTGCCAGCAGCCCCGGGGGAGCGGGAAACACCATATATTTT. It is translated as CASSPGGAGNTIYF.

The J gene is TRBJ1-2, the V gene TRBV27, with a tentative D call TRBD1 (6 bases). The V end was cut by 4 bases, the J end by 6 bases, with 9 bases between. The germline CDR1 and CDR2 sequences are MNHEY and SMNVEV (reference sequence). This CDR3 is 12 amino acids long. The chain's CDR3 is CASSSHRDGYTF. The CDR3 DNA reads TGTGCCAGCAGTTCGCACAGGGATGGCTACACCTTC.

The chain recombines TRBV7-2 with TRBJ2-7; D is unresolved. CDR1 and CDR2 (germline): SGHTA, FQGNSA. CDR3 size: 14 residues. The ends were cut back, 1 base at V and 1 base at J, with 8 bases in the middle. The CDR3 loop is CASSLGLKSYEQYF. CDR3 nucleotide sequence: TGTGCCAGCAGCTTAGGACTTAAGTCCTACGAGCAGTACTTC.

This chain joins TRBV7-2 and TRBJ2-7; no firm D call. The germline V and J ends were trimmed by 5 bases and 2 bases, with 7 bases remaining between them. CDR3 length equals 12 residues. Germline loops: CDR1 SGHTA, CDR2 FQGNSA. This chain's CDR3 is CASSLPAYEQYF. The CDR3 DNA follows: TGTGCCAGCAGCCTTCCCGCCTACGAGCAGTACTTC.

J is TRBJ1-1 and V is TRBV2, with D perhaps TRBD1 (5 bases). The germline V gene has CDR1 SNHLY and CDR2 FYNNEI. Trimming removed 10 bases at V and 2 bases at J, with 17 bases between. This CDR3 region has 14 residues. The CDR3 region is CATNRDGGNTEAFF. The CDR3 region has the DNA TGTGCCACCAATCGAGACGGGGGTAACACTGAAGCTTTCTTT.

The chain has TRBV7-2 and TRBJ1-1; the D gene is possibly TRBD1 (5 bases). The V gene's germline CDR1 is SGHTA and CDR2 FQGNSA. V lost 4 bases to trimming and J lost 0 bases, with 12 bases between them. The CDR3 has 15 residues. The CDR3 loop reads CASSSPGGLNTEAFF. The CDR3 nucleotides are TGTGCCAGCAGCTCCCCCGGGGGATTGAACACTGAAGCTTTCTTT. Based on the CDR3 plus reference TRBV7-2 and TRBJ1-1, the full variable domain is GAGVSQSPSNKVTEKGKDVELRCDPISGHTALYWYRQSLGQGLEFLIYFQGNSAPDKSGLPSDRFSAERTGGSVSTLTIQRTQQEDSAVYLCASSSPGGLNTEAFFGQGTRLTVV.

The chain couples TRBV7-9 to TRBJ1-5, with D possibly being TRBD1 (6 bases). Trimming pared 5 bases from V and 4 bases from J, leaving 15 bases between. This CDR3 spans 15 amino acids. Germline lookup yields CDR1 SEHNR and CDR2 FQNEAQ (reference sequence). The CDR3 sequence is CASSGDRSGNQPQHF. Here the CDR3 DNA reads TGTGCCAGCAGCGGCGACAGGTCGGGGAATCAGCCCCAGCATTTT.

The CDR3 coding sequence is TGTGCCAGCAGCCAAGACGCGGGACAGGCCTATGGCTACACCTTC. Protein sequence: CASSQDAGQAYGYTF. This chain uses TRBV4-2 with TRBJ1-2; 8 positions match TRBD1. The V segment lost 0 bases and the J segment 4 bases; nucleotides outside the gene matches: 4. The germline gives CDR1 LGHNA, CDR2 YNFKEQ. This CDR3 region has 15 residues.

The genes are TRBV6-5 and TRBJ2-3, with 9 bases aligning to TRBD2. V trimming: 7 bases; J trimming: 5 bases; junction bases outside the gene matches: 10. Germline CDR1 MNHEY, CDR2 SVGAGI. The CDR3 has 15 residues. The CDR3 DNA follows: TGTGCCAGCACTCGGGCGGGGGGGCCTATAGATACGCAGTATTTT. As protein: CASTRAGGPIDTQYF.

This clone was detected only a few times. The chain carries TRBV24-1 and TRBJ2-3, with D possibly TRBD2 on 5 matching bases. Deletions cut 6 bases from V and 2 bases from J, with 11 bases between. The CDR3 length is 14 residues. Germline V CDR1 and CDR2: KGHDR, SFDVKD. The DNA for the CDR3 is TGTGCCACCAGTAGACGGGGATCCACAGATACGCAGTATTTT. Its translation: CATSRRGSTDTQYF.

V and J are TRBV2 and TRBJ2-2; 9 nucleotides align to TRBD1. Germline CDR1 and CDR2: SNHLY and FYNNEI. The CDR3 runs to 16 residues. J was trimmed by 4 bases and V by 7 bases; bases with no gene match: 10. The CDR3 coding sequence is TGTGCCAGCATTACTCCGGGACAGGGTACCACCGGGGAGCTGTTTTTT. Translated, it gives CASITPGQGTTGELFF.

The rearrangement uses TRBV10-3 and TRBJ1-2, with D maybe TRBD1 (5 bases). Trimming cost V 10 bases and J 4 bases, with 22 bases left between them. CDR1 is ENHRY, CDR2 SYGVKD, per germline. This CDR3 is built from 15 residues. This CDR3 reads CATADISGGGYGYTF. CDR3 sequence (DNA): TGTGCCACCGCTGACATCTCAGGCGGGGGCTATGGCTACACCTTC.

V gene TRBV4-1 combines with J gene TRBJ2-7; D call uncertain. The CDR3 extends over 12 amino acids. The V end lost 1 base, the J end lost 7 bases, and 8 bases lay between the germline ends. Per germline, CDR1 MGHRA and CDR2 YSYEKL. Here the CDR3 reads CASSQGLAEQYF. DNA for the CDR3: TGCGCCAGCAGCCAAGGCTTGGCTGAGCAGTACTTC.

The chain joins TRBV6-5 to TRBJ1-5, with 7 nucleotides matching TRBD1. The germline gives CDR1 MNHEY, CDR2 SVGAGI. The CDR3 totals 14 residues. Unmatched junction bases numbered 5, after V lost 6 bases and J lost 3 bases. The CDR3 protein is CASRMGQSNQPQHF. Written as DNA, the CDR3 is TGTGCCAGCAGGATGGGACAGTCCAATCAGCCCCAGCATTTT.

The gene calls are TRBV6-5 and TRBJ1-1; D not certain. The CDR3 covers 14 residues. Trimming removed 0 bases at V and 4 bases at J, with 9 bases between. Germline V lookup: CDR1 MNHEY, CDR2 SVGAGI. The CDR3 here is CASSYSKRGTEAFF. The CDR3 DNA reads as TGTGCCAGCAGTTACTCAAAACGAGGCACTGAAGCTTTCTTT.